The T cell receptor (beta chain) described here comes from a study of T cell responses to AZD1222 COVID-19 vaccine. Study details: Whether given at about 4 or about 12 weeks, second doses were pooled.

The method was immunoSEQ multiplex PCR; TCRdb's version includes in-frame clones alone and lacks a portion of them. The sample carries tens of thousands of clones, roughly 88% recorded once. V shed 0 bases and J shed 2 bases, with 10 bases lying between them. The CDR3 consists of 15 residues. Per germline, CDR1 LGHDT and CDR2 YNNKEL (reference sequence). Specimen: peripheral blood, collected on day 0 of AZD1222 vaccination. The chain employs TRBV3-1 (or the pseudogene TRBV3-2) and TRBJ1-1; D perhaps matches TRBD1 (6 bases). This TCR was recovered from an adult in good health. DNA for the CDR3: TGTGCCAGCAGCCAAGATGGAGGGGGAAACACTGAAGCTTTCTTT. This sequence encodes CASSQDGGGNTEAFF.